Below, one T cell receptor beta chain is given with its context. What it recognizes is unknown. RNA transcripts provided the source from which TCR beta CDR3 regions were amplified. The HTBI primer set served for first-round RT-PCR of the TCR CDR3. TCRdb recomputed calls from the multiplex PCR reads with MiXCR, one row per CDR3 protein. The sample lists more than 350,000 distinct CDR3 sequences, approximately 15% occurring once. Germline CDR1 reads SNHLY; CDR2 reads FYNNEI. The CDR3 spans 14 residues. V lost 4 bases, J lost 5 bases, and 11 bases lay in between. The data were obtained in a study of T cells in Graves' hyperthyroidism and ophthalmopathy. Overall study: Staff took peripheral blood when the initial diagnosis was made, before any treatment began.

Participants, patients aged 18 to 65, had newly diagnosed hyperthyroidism with a duration under 2 months. The diagnoses drew upon clinical symptoms, serum thyroxine and TRAb, thyroid ultrasound and orbital computed tomography. General study results and limits: Blood also held most thyroid clonotypes expanded beyond 0.001.

The chain is built from TRBV2 and TRBJ2-2; possibly TRBD2 for D (5 bases). The sequencing sample was made of blood. The origin of this receptor is a woman aged 25-40 years with Graves' hyperthyroidism. In DNA form, the CDR3 reads TGTGCCAGCAGTGGATCGCGCGGGACCGGGGAGCTGTTTTTT. This sequence encodes CASSGSRGTGELFF.